The rows below give T cell receptor beta chains drawn from one sample of a study of monozygotic twins with inflammatory bowel disease. No DNA is given; TCRdb re-called the 5' RACE reads and lists each CDR3 protein once. The sample table sets out over 100,000 distinct CDR3 sequences. Sequences were obtained from blood. Receptors originate from a human donor with ulcerative colitis or Crohn's disease, or a healthy co-twin of an affected twin (not recorded which). Both conserved end residues are part of each CDR3.

j_gene: TRBJ2-7; v_gene: TRBV2; CDR3aa: CASRNSAGGTDEQYF
j_gene: TRBJ1-1; v_gene: TRBV28; CDR3aa: CASGSLLGARNTEAFF
j_gene: TRBJ1-2; v_gene: TRBV4-3; CDR3aa: CASSQEEGANYGYTF
j_gene: TRBJ1-3; v_gene: TRBV7-2; CDR3aa: CASTTGSGNTIYF
j_gene: TRBJ2-1; v_gene: TRBV29-1; CDR3aa: CSVASGRGSYNEQFF
j_gene: TRBJ1-5; v_gene: TRBV16; CDR3aa: CASSHGVAFRTPSNQPQHF
j_gene: TRBJ2-1; v_gene: TRBV19; CDR3aa: CASSIFSENEQFF
j_gene: TRBJ1-5; v_gene: TRBV7-3; CDR3aa: CASITGDNQPQHF
j_gene: TRBJ2-3; v_gene: TRBV10-3; CDR3aa: CAISEGLAGSTDTQYF
j_gene: TRBJ2-1; v_gene: TRBV4-1; CDR3aa: CASGLAVYNEQFF
j_gene: TRBJ2-3; v_gene: TRBV7-2; CDR3aa: CASSLGAIINTQYF
j_gene: TRBJ2-5; v_gene: TRBV29-1; CDR3aa: CSGVGLEETQYF
j_gene: TRBJ2-7; v_gene: TRBV19; CDR3aa: CASSNAGRDEQYF
j_gene: TRBJ2-3; v_gene: TRBV7-6; CDR3aa: CASSSPSGTSGRESTDTQYF
j_gene: TRBJ2-7; v_gene: TRBV5-1; CDR3aa: CASSTGGLAGVNEQYF
j_gene: TRBJ1-1; v_gene: TRBV6-5; CDR3aa: CASTSGRGKAFF
j_gene: TRBJ1-3; v_gene: TRBV2; CDR3aa: CASRVDRLSGYTIYF
j_gene: TRBJ1-6; v_gene: TRBV5-5; CDR3aa: CASSLDRDSPLHF